The 10 T cell receptor beta chains presented below share a single source sample, sequenced in a study of identical twins. TCRdb recomputed calls from the 5' RACE reads with MiXCR, one row per CDR3 protein. The sample lists 460,000 or so distinct CDR3 sequences; about 14% were seen once. These data also formed part of another study, on yellow fever vaccine responses in identical twins.

Input material: CD4+ T cells sorted from blood. The receptors were gathered from a woman aged 18-29 years in good health.

This clonotype was picked up a small number of times. The chain links TRBV7-2 to TRBJ2-7, with D hard to call. Germline loops: CDR1 SGHTA, CDR2 FQGNSA. V lost 5 bases to trimming and J lost 0 bases, with 14 bases between them. The CDR3 runs 15 residues. DNA for the CDR3: TGTGCCAGCAGCATCAACAGTATTAGCTCCTACGAGCAGTACTTC. The encoded protein is CASSINSISSYEQYF.

This clonotype has just a few counts. J is TRBJ2-2 and V is TRBV5-5, with a tentative D call TRBD1 (5 bases). Germline values: CDR1 SGHKS, CDR2 YYEKEE (reference sequence). The V and J ends lost 1 base and 4 bases respectively, with 14 bases between them. The length of the CDR3 is 16 residues. In DNA form, the CDR3 reads TGTGCCAGCAGCTTGAATGTCAGGGCGGCCACCGGGGAGCTGTTTTTT. Translated: CASSLNVRAATGELFF. Supplemented by reference TRBV5-5 and TRBJ2-2, the full variable domain reads DAGVTQSPTHLIKTRGQQVTLRCSPISGHKSVSWYQQVLGQGPQFIFQYYEKEERGRGNFPDRFSARQFPNYSSELNVNALLLGDSALYLCASSLNVRAATGELFFGEGSRLTVL.

The chain couples TRBV11-2 to TRBJ2-7, with 10 bases that match TRBD2. J gave up 3 bases and V 3 bases, and 11 bases lay outside the gene matches. CDR3 size: 17 residues. CDR1 SGHAT and CDR2 FQNNGV come from the germline V gene. CDR3 residues: CASSLWPGTSVYYEQYF. CDR3 coding DNA: TGTGCCAGCAGCTTGTGGCCAGGGACTAGCGTATACTACGAGCAGTACTTC.

The chain carries TRBV12-3 or TRBV12-4 and TRBJ2-7; possibly TRBD2 for D (7 bases). Between the trimmed V and J ends, which lost 5 bases and 6 bases, there was a span of 17 bases. The CDR3 is 14 amino acids. CDR3 bases: TGTGCCAGCAGTCGGGGGGCCGCCTTCTCCGAGCAGTACTTC. Its translation: CASSRGAAFSEQYF.

This clonotype was seen repeatedly, ten times or more. This CDR3 is CASRGGSGNTIYF. The CDR3 coding sequence is TGTGCCAGCCGAGGGGGCTCTGGAAACACCATATATTTT. This chain uses TRBV7-2 with TRBJ1-3; D is possibly TRBD1 (6 bases). The CDR3 length is 13 residues. In germline, CDR1 is SGHTA, CDR2 FQGNSA. The germline V and J ends were trimmed by 8 bases and 0 bases, with 8 bases remaining between them. The full variable domain, in which reference TRBV7-2 and TRBJ1-3 provide the parts outside the CDR3, is GAGVSQSPSNKVTEKGKDVELRCDPISGHTALYWYRQSLGQGLEFLIYFQGNSAPDKSGLPSDRFSAERTGGSVSTLTIQRTQQEDSAVYLCASRGGSGNTIYFGEGSWLTVV.

This clonotype was observed a few times. The rearrangement joins TRBV6-7 to TRBJ2-7; 11 bases are shared with TRBD2. TRBV6-7 is identified as an open reading frame with a role that is uncertain. The J segment lost 2 bases and the V segment lost 6 bases, leaving 9 bases of the junction unmatched. The CDR3 runs to 16 residues. For the CDR3, the DNA is TGTGCCAGCAGCCTTAGCGGGAGGGCCCGTCCCTACGAGCAGTACTTC. Its translation is CASSLSGRARPYEQYF.

This rearrangement joins TRBV29-1 to TRBJ2-7; D is perhaps TRBD2 (6 bases). The CDR3 contains 14 residues. V was pared by 4 bases and J by 6 bases, with 19 bases between. In germline, CDR1 is SQVTM, CDR2 ANQGSEA. The CDR3 nucleotides are TGCAGCGTTGTGGGACTTCTTTTAGAGGGCGAGCAGTACTTC. It translates to CSVVGLLLEGEQYF.

V usage is TRBV20-1 and J usage is TRBJ2-1; 7 bases fit TRBD2. V was clipped by 7 bases and J by 7 bases; unmatched bases: 22. This CDR3 region has 17 residues. Germline V lookup: CDR1 DFQATT, CDR2 SNEGSKA (reference sequence). As DNA, the CDR3 is TGCAGTGTCTCGCTTCTTTTCAGCGGGACCTTGGGAAATGAGCAGTTCTTC. It codes for CSVSLLFSGTLGNEQFF.

Note on this clonotype: This clone may be a read error of a much larger clone one base away. J is TRBJ2-7 and V is TRBV27; 10 bases align to TRBD1. From germline, CDR1 is MNHEY and CDR2 SMNVEV (reference sequence). This CDR3 has 14 residues. Written as DNA, the CDR3 is TGTGCCAGCAGTCCCGGGACAGGGGTCTACGAGCACTACTTC. It yields the protein CASSPGTGVYEHYF.

This clonotype was seen a handful of times. J is TRBJ2-5 and V is TRBV12-3 or TRBV12-4; D is possibly TRBD2 (5 bases). V was trimmed by 4 bases and J by 7 bases, leaving 19 bases between them. The CDR3 spans 15 residues. This chain's CDR3 is CASSSASSGGGTQYF. In DNA form, the CDR3 reads TGTGCCAGCAGTTCAGCCTCAAGCGGAGGCGGGACCCAGTACTTC.